A single sample gave rise to the 9 T cell receptor beta chains below, sequenced in a study of blood T cell repertoires in COVID-19. The table came from immunoSEQ multiplex PCR; TCRdb's copy has only in-frame clones and leaves some out. The repertoire consists of hundreds of thousands of clones, with about 79% occurring once and the leading ten covering roughly 3.5%. Sequencing was carried out using PBMCs or T cells enriched from blood (not recorded which). The source of these receptors is a woman aged 55-75 years who had recovered from COVID-19.

This sequence joins TRBV2 and TRBJ2-3; possibly TRBD2 for D (6 bases). The V gene lost 8 bases and the J gene lost 2 bases, with 17 bases spanning the gap. The CDR3 length is 15 residues. Germline V CDR1 and CDR2: SNHLY, FYNNEI. CDR3: CASANRGGITDTQYF. In DNA form, the CDR3 reads TGTGCCAGCGCCAATCGTGGCGGGATCACAGATACGCAGTATTTT.

The rearrangement links TRBV21-1 to TRBJ2-7; TRBD2, the D gene given by the table, was not confirmed from the DNA. TRBV21-1 is a pseudogene locus. There are 17 residues in the CDR3. The CDR3 sequence: CASSGGLAGGPFREQYF. The CDR3 nucleotides read TGTGCCAGCAGCGGGGGACTAGCGGGAGGCCCTTTTCGCGAGCAGTACTTC.

Details on this clone: Without the conserved terminal phenylalanine or tryptophan, this CDR3 likely stems from a read error. This chain uses TRBV18 with TRBJ1-2; D is unresolved. V lost 2 bases, J lost 2 bases, and 12 bases lay in between. The CDR3 is made up of 15 amino acids. Germline assignment: CDR1 KGHSH and CDR2 LQKENI. The CDR3 here is CASSPTGKINYGYTL. The DNA for the CDR3 is TGTGCCAGCTCACCAACCGGGAAGATAAACTATGGCTACACCCTC.

This clone has only a few counts. V gene TRBV5-1 combines with J gene TRBJ2-5; D gene ambiguous. Trimming removed 0 bases at V and 2 bases at J, with 8 bases between. This CDR3 spans 14 amino acids. Germline lookup yields CDR1 SGHRS and CDR2 YFSETQ. The chain's CDR3 is CASSLADFQETQYF. The CDR3 coding sequence is TGCGCCAGCAGCTTGGCCGACTTTCAAGAGACCCAGTACTTC.

The chain is built from TRBV6-1 and TRBJ1-1; possible D gene TRBD1, 6 bases. Germline assignment: CDR1 MNHNS and CDR2 SASEGT. Between the trimmed V and J ends, which lost 2 bases and 7 bases, there was a span of 14 bases. This CDR3 spans 14 amino acids. CDR3 residues: CASSEQGPGGEAFF. CDR3 DNA: TGTGCCAGCAGTGAACAGGGGCCGGGTGGTGAAGCTTTCTTT.

CDR3 loop: CSVTGGATGELFF. The CDR3 region has the DNA TGCAGCGTCACGGGGGGGGCCACCGGGGAGCTGTTTTTT. The V call is TRBV29-1, the J call TRBJ2-2; the match to TRBD2 covers 8 bases. Trimming removed 6 bases from V and 4 bases from J; junction bases left unmatched: 4. This CDR3 contains 13 residues. Germline V CDR1 and CDR2: SQVTM, ANQGSEA.

The chain recombines TRBV10-1 with TRBJ2-7; a weak D match, TRBD1 (6 bases). Trimming shortened V by 5 bases and J by 7 bases, and 12 bases separated the two germline ends. The germline CDR1 and CDR2 sequences are WNHNN and SYGVQD (reference sequence). This CDR3 region has 12 residues. The CDR3 DNA reads TGCGCCAGCAGTCGACAGGCATATGAGCAGTACTTC. It yields the protein CASSRQAYEQYF.

This clone has only a few counts. The V call is TRBV2, the J call TRBJ2-1, with 7 positions matching TRBD2. Per germline, CDR1 SNHLY and CDR2 FYNNEI. This CDR3 has 12 residues. The V gene end was trimmed by 6 bases and the J gene end by 9 bases; junction bases not matched to a gene: 5. The CDR3 nucleotides are TGTGCCAGCAGCCCTACGGGGGGTGAGCAGTTCTTC. As protein: CASSPTGGEQFF.

J is TRBJ1-4 and V is TRBV29-1; D gene uncertain. CDR1 is SQVTM, CDR2 ANQGSEA, per germline. Trimming left V 4 bases short and J 5 bases short, with 11 bases between. The CDR3 runs to 13 residues. CDR3 loop: CSVGVRQNEKLFF. CDR3 nucleotide sequence: TGCAGCGTTGGCGTCAGACAAAATGAAAAACTGTTTTTT. The complete variable domain, with remaining parts taken from reference TRBV29-1 and TRBJ1-4, reads SAVISQKPSRDICQRGTSLTIQCQVDSQVTMMFWYRQQPGQSLTLIATANQGSEATYESGFVIDKFPISRPNLTFSTLTVSNMSPEDSSIYLCSVGVRQNEKLFFGSGTQLSVL.